This section outlines one T cell receptor (beta chain) sequence together with its context. Its specificity is unknown. This record comes from a study of response to subunit inactivated influenza vaccine. V lost 1 base and J lost 0, with 8 bases in between. Germline V CDR1 and CDR2: DFQATT, SNEGSKA (reference sequence). The length of the CDR3 is 14 residues. TCRdb called the RT-PCR reads again in MiXCR, with one record for every CDR3 protein. The sample has about 480,000 distinct CDR3 sequences, roughly 11% seen once. General study findings and limits: New T cells are recruited in small numbers by each seasonal influenza vaccination, according to the authors' suggestion.

The sequenced sample was PBMCs from blood, obtained about 40 days after vaccination. This TCR was recovered from a man in his fifties who received an inactivated influenza vaccine. V gene TRBV20-1 combines with J gene TRBJ2-3; D call uncertain. The CDR3 region is CSARVRSSTDTQYF. The CDR3 DNA reads TGCAGTGCTAGAGTTCGGAGTAGCACAGATACGCAGTATTTT.